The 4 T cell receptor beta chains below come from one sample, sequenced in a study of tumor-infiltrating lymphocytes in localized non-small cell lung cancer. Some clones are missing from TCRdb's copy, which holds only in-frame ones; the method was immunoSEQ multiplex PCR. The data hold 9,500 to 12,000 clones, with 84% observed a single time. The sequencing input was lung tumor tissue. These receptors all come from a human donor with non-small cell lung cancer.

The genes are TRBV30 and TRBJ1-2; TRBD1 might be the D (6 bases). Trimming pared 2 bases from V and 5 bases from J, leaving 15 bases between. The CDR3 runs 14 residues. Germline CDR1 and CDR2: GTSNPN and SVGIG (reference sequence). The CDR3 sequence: CAWSLRGRGYGYTF. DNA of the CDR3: TGTGCCTGGAGTCTCAGGGGAAGAGGTTATGGCTACACCTTC.

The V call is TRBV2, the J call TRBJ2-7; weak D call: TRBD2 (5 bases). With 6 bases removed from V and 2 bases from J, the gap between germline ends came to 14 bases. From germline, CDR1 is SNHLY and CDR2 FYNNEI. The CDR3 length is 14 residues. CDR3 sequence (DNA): TGTGCCAGCAGAGAGAGCGGTGGGCCCTACGAGCAGTACTTC. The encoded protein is CASRESGGPYEQYF.

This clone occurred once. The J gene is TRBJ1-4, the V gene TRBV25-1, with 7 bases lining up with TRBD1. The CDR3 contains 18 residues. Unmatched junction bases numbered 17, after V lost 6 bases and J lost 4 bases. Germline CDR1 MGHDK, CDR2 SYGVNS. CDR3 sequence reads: CASRETGSGRGVNEKLFF. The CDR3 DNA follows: TGTGCCAGCAGGGAGACAGGGTCCGGCCGGGGAGTTAATGAAAAACTGTTTTTT.

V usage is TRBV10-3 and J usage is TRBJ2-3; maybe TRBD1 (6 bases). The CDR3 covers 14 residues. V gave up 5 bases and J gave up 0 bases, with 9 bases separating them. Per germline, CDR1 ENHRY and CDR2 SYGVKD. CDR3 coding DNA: TGTGCCATCAGTAGGACAGCTAGCACAGATACGCAGTATTTT. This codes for CAISRTASTDTQYF.